Below are 21 T cell receptor beta chains sequenced from a single sample in a study of T-cell reconstitution after alpha-beta-depleted transplantation in children. It was with unique molecular identifiers that the TCRbeta library was prepared. TCRdb reprocessed the PCR reads via MiXCR and lists one record per CDR3 protein. This sample has 250,000 or so distinct CDR3 sequences, with around 7.5% found just once. The starting material was PBMCs, mostly from graft donor cells, obtained 180 days after TCRalphabeta/CD19-depleted stem cell transplant. These receptors all come from a male patient under 18 who had a stem cell transplant for acute lymphoblastic leukemia, so the T cells may come from the graft donor.

This clonotype was observed a few times. The V and J genes are TRBV28 and TRBJ2-7, with 7 bases fitting TRBD1. Losses at the gene ends were 3 bases for V and 0 bases for J; bases not matched to a gene: 11. Germline assignment: CDR1 MDHEN and CDR2 SYDVKM. The CDR3 has 17 amino acids. Here the CDR3 DNA reads TGTGCCAGCAGTTTGCCCCTAGGGACAGCCTTCTCCTACGAGCAGTACTTC. This encodes CASSLPLGTAFSYEQYF. Variable domain in full (rest from reference TRBV28 and TRBJ2-7): DVKVTQSSRYLVKRTGEKVFLECVQDMDHENMFWYRQDPGLGLRLIYFSYDVKMKEKGDIPEGYSVSREKKERFSLILESASTNQTSMYLCASSLPLGTAFSYEQYFGPGTRLTVT.

This clonotype was found many times. The V and J genes are TRBV6-2 or TRBV6-3 and TRBJ2-3; 12 positions agree with TRBD2. The germline CDR1 and CDR2 sequences are MNHEY and SVGEGT. This CDR3 has 16 residues. V was clipped by 8 bases and J by 2 bases; unmatched bases: 8. CDR3 region: CASRDRTSGVTDTQYF. CDR3 coding DNA: TGTGCCAGCCGCGACCGGACTAGCGGGGTCACAGATACGCAGTATTTT.

This clonotype was counted ten times or more. CDR3 protein: CASSLAPPHYEQYF. The CDR3 DNA is TGTGCCAGCAGCCTCGCACCGCCCCACTACGAGCAGTACTTC. The rearrangement uses TRBV5-5 and TRBJ2-7; D is unclear. The V end was cut by 4 bases, the J end by 3 bases, with 14 bases between. The CDR3 is 14 amino acids. The germline CDR1 and CDR2 sequences are SGHKS and YYEKEE (reference sequence).

This clonotype was counted at least ten times. The chain carries TRBV29-1 and TRBJ1-3; possible D gene TRBD1, 5 bases. This CDR3 contains 13 residues. CDR1 is SQVTM, CDR2 ANQGSEA, per germline. The germline V and J ends were trimmed by 6 bases and 7 bases, with 16 bases remaining between them. The CDR3, as DNA: TGCAGCGTCACCGGGGGTTTAGGGAACACCATATATTTT. Its protein product is CSVTGGLGNTIYF.

This clonotype has a handful of counts. The rearrangement uses TRBV28 and TRBJ2-5; the match to TRBD2 covers 8 bases. CDR1 is MDHEN, CDR2 SYDVKM, per germline. The junction had 8 bases not matched to a gene; V was cut back by 4 bases and J by 4 bases. This CDR3 region has 15 residues. CDR3 bases: TGTGCCAGCAGTTCCCTTCGGGGGGGACGAGAGACCCAGTACTTC. Its protein is CASSSLRGGRETQYF.

This clonotype was seen at least ten times. The gene calls are TRBV7-9 and TRBJ2-5, with 8 nucleotides matching TRBD2. This CDR3 is 15 amino acids long. The V gene's germline CDR1 is SEHNR and CDR2 FQNEAQ (reference sequence). V shed 5 bases and J 4 bases; nucleotides not matched to a gene: 9. CDR3 coding DNA: TGTGCCAGCAGCACCGACGGAGGGACTAGAGAGACCCAGTACTTC. This codes for CASSTDGGTRETQYF.

This clonotype was recorded at least ten times. V is TRBV28 and J is TRBJ2-5; tentative D call: TRBD2 (6 bases). Trimming removed 3 bases at V and 4 bases at J, with 18 bases between. CDR3 length: 16 residues. Looked up from germline, CDR1 is MDHEN and CDR2 is SYDVKM. The CDR3 region has the DNA TGTGCCAGCAGTTTCACTAGCCCCCTTGGAAGAGAGACCCAGTACTTC. It translates to CASSFTSPLGRETQYF.

The chain employs TRBV4-1 and TRBJ2-7, with D perhaps matching TRBD1 or TRBD2 (5 bases each). This CDR3 region has 17 residues. Per the germline V gene, CDR1 is MGHRA and CDR2 is YSYEKL. V lost 0 bases and J lost 4, with 19 bases in between. CDR3 DNA: TGCGCCAGCAGCCAAGATCCCATCCGGGACCTGGGTTACGAGCAGTACTTC. Translating gives CASSQDPIRDLGYEQYF.

This clonotype has at least ten counts. The rearrangement joins TRBV12-3 or TRBV12-4 to TRBJ1-5; D may be TRBD1 (5 bases). Trimming cost V 5 bases and J 4 bases, with 12 bases left between them. This CDR3 contains 14 residues. CDR3 nucleotides: TGTGCCAGCAGTCCTTCTCCAGGGAATCAGCCCCAGCATTTT. Its translation: CASSPSPGNQPQHF.

This clonotype was seen at least ten times. The chain employs TRBV5-5 and TRBJ2-5; perhaps TRBD1 as D (6 bases). Trimming removed 6 bases from V and 1 base from J, with 13 bases in between. The CDR3 is 14 residues long. The germline gives CDR1 SGHKS, CDR2 YYEKEE (reference sequence). The CDR3 here is CASNQIQGQETQYF. In DNA, the CDR3 is TGTGCCAGCAACCAGATACAGGGCCAAGAGACCCAGTACTTC.

Many counts were recorded for this clonotype. The CDR3 sequence is CASSVTLSSYGYTF. The CDR3 coding sequence is TGCGCCAGCAGCGTGACGCTTTCCTCTTATGGCTACACCTTC. The chain has TRBV5-1 and TRBJ1-2; no reliable D call. With 4 bases removed from V and 5 bases from J, the gap between germline ends came to 15 bases. Germline V gene lookup returns CDR1 SGHRS and CDR2 YFSETQ. CDR3 length equals 14 residues.

This clonotype was recorded many times. The rearrangement joins TRBV7-2 to TRBJ1-6, with TRBD1 matching over 10 bases. This CDR3 contains 17 residues. J was trimmed by 5 bases and V by 2 bases; bases with no gene match: 6. Per the germline V gene, CDR1 is SGHTA and CDR2 is FQGNSA. The CDR3 loop reads CASSLLGQGYNNSPLHF. CDR3 bases: TGTGCCAGCAGCTTACTGGGACAGGGGTACAATAATTCACCCCTCCACTTT.

This clonotype was observed at least ten times. The chain combines TRBV7-2 with TRBJ1-6, with TRBD1 as a possible D gene (5 bases). Germline values: CDR1 SGHTA, CDR2 FQGNSA. The CDR3 has 14 residues. The V and J ends lost 8 bases and 3 bases respectively, with 11 bases between them. The CDR3 nucleotides read TGTGCCAGCGCCGGGACGGACTATAATTCACCCCTCCACTTT. Protein product: CASAGTDYNSPLHF.

There are many counts of this clonotype. The gene calls are TRBV5-1 and TRBJ1-1; D is perhaps TRBD1 (5 bases). The CDR3 extends over 12 amino acids. Germline assignment: CDR1 SGHRS and CDR2 YFSETQ. V dropped 1 base and J dropped 8 bases, with 9 bases sitting between them. Here the CDR3 reads CASSLLDSEAFF. The DNA of the CDR3 is TGCGCCAGCAGCTTGCTAGACAGCGAAGCTTTCTTT.

At least ten counts were recorded for this clonotype. The chain joins TRBV27 to TRBJ2-2; either TRBD1 or TRBD2 may supply D (5 bases each). The V and J ends lost 4 bases and 1 base respectively, with 7 bases between them. The CDR3 sequence is 14 residues long. The germline V gene has CDR1 MNHEY and CDR2 SMNVEV (reference sequence). This chain's CDR3 is CASSWDRNTGELFF. The DNA of the CDR3 is TGTGCCAGCAGTTGGGACCGGAACACCGGGGAGCTGTTTTTT.

This clonotype was recorded many times. This chain connects TRBV6-1 to TRBJ2-7; possibly TRBD1 for D (5 bases). Germline V gene sequence: CDR1 MNHNS, CDR2 SASEGT. V shed 6 bases and J shed 3 bases, with 15 bases lying between them. The CDR3 is made up of 14 amino acids. The CDR3 spells CASSPIRGGYEQYF. The DNA for the CDR3 is TGTGCCAGCAGCCCGATAAGGGGCGGCTACGAGCAGTACTTC.

This clonotype was counted at least ten times. This chain links TRBV18 with TRBJ2-4, with D hard to call. V was pared by 3 bases and J by 6 bases, with 18 bases between. The germline V gene encodes CDR1 KGHSH and CDR2 LQKENI. The CDR3 sequence is 16 residues long. CDR3 region: CASSPPKAGALNIQYF. DNA for the CDR3: TGTGCCAGCTCACCCCCCAAAGCAGGAGCTCTAAACATTCAGTACTTC.

This clonotype was detected many times. This chain connects TRBV11-2 to TRBJ2-3; TRBD2 matches at 7 bases. V shed 1 base and J 0 bases; nucleotides not matched to a gene: 7. Germline V gene sequence: CDR1 SGHAT, CDR2 FQNNGV. This CDR3 spans 17 amino acids. CDR3 region: CASSLVRSSGSTDTQYF. CDR3 bases: TGTGCCAGCAGCTTAGTTCGGTCTAGCGGAAGCACAGATACGCAGTATTTT.

This clonotype was recorded many times. V is TRBV6-1 and J is TRBJ1-1, with D perhaps TRBD1 (5 bases). This CDR3 is 15 amino acids long. V shed 6 bases and J shed 1 base, with 15 bases lying between them. Germline V gene data show CDR1 as MNHNS and CDR2 as SASEGT. CDR3 DNA: TGTGCCAGCAGCCGAGGACAAGGTGGGAACACTGAAGCTTTCTTT. Its protein product is CASSRGQGGNTEAFF.

This clonotype has at least ten counts. The V gene is TRBV3-1, the J gene TRBJ2-3; 14 bases match TRBD2. The CDR3 is 16 residues long. V lost 3 bases and J lost 1; bases outside the gene matches: 0. Germline V lookup: CDR1 LGHDT, CDR2 YNNKEL (reference sequence). In DNA form, the CDR3 reads TGTGCCAGCAGCCAGGGACTAGCGGGAGGCACAGATACGCAGTATTTT. As protein: CASSQGLAGGTDTQYF.

As concerns this clonotype: This may arise from a read error, as a much more abundant clone is one base away. The chain recombines TRBV20-1 with TRBJ1-4; D call uncertain. This CDR3 has 14 amino acids. The germline gives CDR1 DFQATT, CDR2 SNEGSKA (reference sequence). CDR3 DNA: TGCAGTGCCCGGTCGTTAGTAGTTAATGAAAAACTGCTTTTT. The encoded protein is CSARSLVVNEKLLF.